What follows are 26 T cell receptor beta chains derived from one specimen sequenced in a study of identical twins. TCRdb re-called the 5' RACE reads through MiXCR, storing one row per CDR3 protein. The data hold 600,000 to 700,000 distinct CDR3 sequences, with 21% observed a single time. Another study also made use of these data, one on T cells expressing NK-cell markers.

Sample: PBMCs. The receptors shown here come from a woman between 18 and 30 years old in good health.

In its sample, this clonotype was seen many times. At one end the junction does not follow the germline gene, possibly because of a read error. This chain uses TRBV3-1 with TRBJ1-1; D uncertain. CDR3 length: 13 amino acids. The germline V gene encodes CDR1 LGHDT and CDR2 YNNKEL (reference sequence). The CDR3 DNA sequence: TGTGCCAGCAGTCAAGGACTGAACACTGAAGCTTTCTTT. Its translation is CASSQGLNTEAFF. The full variable domain, with the rest looked up from reference TRBV3-1 and TRBJ1-1, is DTAVSQTPKYLVTQMGNDKSIKCEQNLGHDTMYWYKQDSKKFLKIMFSYNNKELIINETVPNRFSPKSPDKAHLNLHINSLELGDSAVYFCASSQGLNTEAFFGQGTRLTVV.

This clonotype was seen a few times. The rearrangement links TRBV20-1 to TRBJ2-5, with a weak D call TRBD2 (6 bases). Trimming shortened V by 6 bases and J by 5 bases, and 22 bases separated the two germline ends. The CDR3 loop spans 15 amino acids. Germline values: CDR1 DFQATT, CDR2 SNEGSKA (reference sequence). The DNA for the CDR3 is TGCAGTGCCCTTCGCGGAGGGGCTACCTCCGAGACCCAGTACTTC. Residues: CSALRGGATSETQYF.

The chain carries TRBV13 and TRBJ2-7, with 12 nucleotides matching TRBD2. The CDR3 extends over 16 amino acids. The V and J ends lost 0 bases and 5 bases, in that order; junction bases with no gene match: 5. Germline CDR1 is PRHDT and CDR2 is FYEKMQ (reference sequence). DNA for the CDR3: TGTGCCAGCAGCTTAGGACTAGCGGGGGGACTGAACGAGCAGTACTTC. Amino acid sequence: CASSLGLAGGLNEQYF.

In its sample, this clonotype was seen a few times. The chain couples TRBV20-1 to TRBJ2-3, with a tentative D call TRBD2 (6 bases). Trimming took off 0 bases at V and 4 bases at J, with 14 bases between the two ends. This CDR3 spans 15 amino acids. From germline, CDR1 is DFQATT and CDR2 SNEGSKA (reference sequence). CDR3 nucleotide sequence: TGCAGTGCTAGAGATCGCATCCTAGCGTCAGATACGCAGTATTTT. This encodes CSARDRILASDTQYF.

The CDR3 region is CASSFVYGTGDHEQFF. The CDR3 DNA follows: TGTGCCAGCAGCTTCGTATATGGGACAGGGGACCATGAGCAGTTCTTC. The J gene is TRBJ2-1, the V gene TRBV7-8; 10 positions agree with TRBD1. The germline V gene encodes CDR1 SGHVS and CDR2 FQNEAQ. Trimming cost V 3 bases and J 8 bases; bases outside gene matches: 10. The CDR3 runs to 16 residues.

This clonotype has only a few counts. The chain has TRBV7-2 and TRBJ1-2; possibly TRBD1 for D (5 bases). V lost 5 bases and J lost 7, with 11 bases in between. Germline assignment: CDR1 SGHTA and CDR2 FQGNSA. The CDR3 sequence is 12 residues long. CDR3 sequence reads: CASSPVGAGYTF. The CDR3 nucleotides are TGTGCCAGCAGCCCAGTTGGGGCTGGCTACACCTTC.

This chain joins TRBV30 and TRBJ2-3, with D maybe TRBD2 (5 bases). Trimming left V 1 base short and J 2 bases short, with 10 bases between. Per the germline V gene, CDR1 is GTSNPN and CDR2 is SVGIG (reference sequence). The CDR3 runs to 14 residues. The CDR3, as DNA: TGTGCCTGGAGTGGTCCAGCGGTCACAGATACGCAGTATTTT. Translation gives CAWSGPAVTDTQYF.

This rearrangement joins TRBV5-1 to TRBJ2-7; 7 bases map to TRBD2. Germline CDR1 SGHRS, CDR2 YFSETQ. This CDR3 has 15 residues. The trim removed 0 bases at V and 6 bases at J, leaving 9 bases unmatched. The CDR3 DNA reads as TGCGCCAGCAGCTTGGATGCGGGGGTTGATGCCGAGCAGTACTTC. Protein sequence: CASSLDAGVDAEQYF. Full variable domain (missing parts from reference TRBV5-1 and TRBJ2-7): KAGVTQTPRYLIKTRGQQVTLSCSPISGHRSVSWYQQTPGQGLQFLFEYFSETQRNKGNFPGRFSGRQFSNSRSEMNVSTLELGDSALYLCASSLDAGVDAEQYFGPGTRLTVT.

This clonotype was seen more than once but under ten times. The chain has TRBV5-1 and TRBJ1-2, with D hard to call. This CDR3 contains 15 residues. Germline CDR1 and CDR2: SGHRS and YFSETQ. Between the trimmed V and J ends, which lost 3 bases and 0 bases, there was a span of 12 bases. The CDR3 DNA is TGCGCCAGCAGCTGGTCCGGAGAGGCTAACTATGGCTACACCTTC. The encoded protein is CASSWSGEANYGYTF.

The rearrangement uses TRBV29-1 and TRBJ2-7; 7 nucleotides agree with TRBD1. V dropped 6 bases and J dropped 0; count of bases not matched to a gene: 5. The CDR3 spans 13 residues. Germline assignment: CDR1 SQVTM and CDR2 ANQGSEA. In DNA, the CDR3 is TGCAGCGTCGCCGGGACAGCCTCCTACGAGCAGTACTTC. Its translation is CSVAGTASYEQYF.

The chain joins TRBV20-1 to TRBJ2-3; 9 positions agree with TRBD2. The trim removed 5 bases at V and 4 bases at J, leaving 13 bases unmatched. The germline V gene encodes CDR1 DFQATT and CDR2 SNEGSKA (reference sequence). This CDR3 has 16 amino acids. As DNA, the CDR3 is TGCAGTGCTTTCCCTTCTGGACAGCGGGGGGCAGATACGCAGTATTTT. This translates into CSAFPSGQRGADTQYF.

This clonotype was counted only a few times. The chain is built from TRBV4-2 and TRBJ2-7; D ambiguous. Germline V gene sequence: CDR1 LGHNA, CDR2 YNFKEQ. The CDR3 runs to 15 residues. V lost 6 bases, J lost 3 bases, and 18 bases lay in between. The CDR3 DNA follows: TGTGCCAGCAGGCACCATTCGGGCGACAACTACGAGCAGTACTTC. This codes for CASRHHSGDNYEQYF.

Turning to this clonotype: A much larger clone sits a single nucleotide away, making a read error possible. The gene calls are TRBV29-1 and TRBJ2-1; unclear D gene. V was pared by 7 bases and J by 8 bases, with 15 bases between. The CDR3 runs to 12 residues. CDR1 and CDR2 (germline): SQVTM, ANQGSEA. The CDR3 DNA is TGCAGCGCCCATGGGTCTGCGTATGAGCAGTTCTTC. Its translation is CSAHGSAYEQFF.

This sequence joins TRBV10-1 and TRBJ2-7; no clear D. The CDR3 is 14 amino acids. The V gene lost 6 bases and the J gene lost 7 bases, with 19 bases spanning the gap. Germline loops: CDR1 WNHNN, CDR2 SYGVQD (reference sequence). The CDR3 DNA reads TGCGCCAGCAGCCGCGACTTCTCCAGTACGGAGCAGTACTTC. It specifies CASSRDFSSTEQYF.

This chain links TRBV5-1 with TRBJ2-1; unclear D gene. Looked up from germline, CDR1 is SGHRS and CDR2 is YFSETQ. The CDR3 covers 13 residues. The V and J ends lost 3 bases and 6 bases respectively, with 10 bases between them. In DNA form, the CDR3 reads TGCGCCAGCAGCTCCCCGGTGTCCAATGAGCAGTTCTTC. Protein sequence: CASSSPVSNEQFF.

This clonotype was counted only a few times. The rearrangement joins TRBV20-1 to TRBJ2-3; the D is unclear. Germline V lookup: CDR1 DFQATT, CDR2 SNEGSKA (reference sequence). V was clipped by 6 bases and J by 6 bases, with 10 bases between them. The CDR3 contains 11 residues. The CDR3 loop reads CSADDGDTQYF. CDR3 coding DNA: TGCAGTGCAGACGACGGTGATACGCAGTATTTT.

This chain links TRBV7-9 with TRBJ1-1; D is unresolved. The CDR3 loop spans 12 amino acids. Trimming removed 5 bases at V and 6 bases at J, with 10 bases between. Germline V CDR1 and CDR2: SEHNR, FQNEAQ (reference sequence). CDR3 DNA: TGTGCCAGCAGCCCACCTTACCCTGAAGCTTTCTTT. Its translation: CASSPPYPEAFF.

CDR3: CASSPQLSHSGANVLTF. The CDR3 coding sequence is TGCGCCAGCAGCCCACAATTATCCCACTCTGGGGCCAACGTCCTGACTTTC. This rearrangement joins TRBV5-1 to TRBJ2-6; D is unresolved. The CDR3 sequence is 17 residues long. Germline-derived CDR1 and CDR2 are SGHRS and YFSETQ. The V gene lost 4 bases and the J gene lost 0 bases, with 14 bases spanning the gap.

The CDR3 region is CASAGIGELFF. The CDR3 region has the DNA TGCGCCAGCGCAGGGATCGGGGAGCTGTTTTTT. The gene calls are TRBV10-2 and TRBJ2-2, with D possibly matching TRBD1 (5 bases). The CDR3 has 11 amino acids. V lost 8 bases and J lost 7, with 8 bases in between. Germline V gives CDR1 WSHSY, CDR2 SAAADI.

This clonotype appeared a few times. This sequence joins TRBV20-1 and TRBJ2-7; the match to TRBD1 covers 8 bases. The length of the CDR3 is 15 residues. Germline loops: CDR1 DFQATT, CDR2 SNEGSKA (reference sequence). Trimming removed 4 bases from V and 1 base from J; junction bases left unmatched: 9. DNA of the CDR3: TGCAGTGCTACGCACCCTAGACAGGGGTCCTACGAGCAGTACTTC. Protein: CSATHPRQGSYEQYF.

This clonotype was counted ten times or more. The genes are TRBV6-1 and TRBJ2-3; D is tentatively TRBD1 or TRBD2 (7 bases each). The length of the CDR3 is 14 residues. From germline, CDR1 is MNHNS and CDR2 SASEGT. The V gene lost 6 bases and the J gene lost 4 bases, with 14 bases spanning the gap. The CDR3: CASRWQGGADTQYF. The CDR3 nucleotides are TGTGCCAGCAGGTGGCAGGGGGGGGCAGATACGCAGTATTTT.

This clonotype was observed a handful of times. The chain employs TRBV29-1 and TRBJ2-7, with 8 bases identical to TRBD2. The V and J ends lost 5 bases and 1 base, in that order; junction bases with no gene match: 4. The CDR3 is 13 residues long. Germline V gene lookup returns CDR1 SQVTM and CDR2 ANQGSEA. The CDR3 region has the DNA TGCAGCGTTAACAAGCGGGAGTCCTACGAGCAGTACTTC. Translated, it gives CSVNKRESYEQYF.

This clonotype was seen more than once but under ten times. The genes are TRBV5-1 and TRBJ2-7; D uncertain. The length of the CDR3 is 14 residues. Germline V gene lookup returns CDR1 SGHRS and CDR2 YFSETQ. V was shortened by 4 bases and J by 0 bases, with 11 bases between the two germline ends. DNA of the CDR3: TGCGCCAGCAGCACCGGCTCGAGCTCCTACGAGCAGTACTTC. This codes for CASSTGSSSYEQYF.

The rearrangement uses TRBV20-1 and TRBJ2-1, with 11 bases fitting TRBD2. V trimming: 5 bases; J trimming: 10 bases; junction bases outside the gene matches: 7. The CDR3 has 13 residues. The germline gives CDR1 DFQATT, CDR2 SNEGSKA (reference sequence). The CDR3 DNA reads as TGCAGTGCTCGACATAGCGGGAGGGGCGAGCAGTTCTTC. This encodes CSARHSGRGEQFF.

This clonotype showed up many times. The CDR3: CSASKVPGDSYEQYF. CDR3 DNA sequence: TGCAGTGCTAGCAAAGTCCCCGGGGACTCCTACGAGCAGTACTTC. The chain is built from TRBV20-1 and TRBJ2-7; TRBD2 might be the D (5 bases). Germline V CDR1 and CDR2: DFQATT, SNEGSKA (reference sequence). The V end lost 3 bases, the J end lost 0 bases, and 15 bases lay between the germline ends. This CDR3 has 15 residues.

This clonotype was detected only a few times. The gene calls are TRBV14 and TRBJ2-3; D call uncertain. The CDR3 is 16 amino acids. Trimming stripped 2 bases from V and 2 bases from J, with 14 bases between. Germline V gene data show CDR1 as SGHDN and CDR2 as FVKESK. CDR3 amino acids: CASSQRWATDTDTQYF. CDR3 sequence (DNA): TGTGCCAGCAGCCAACGTTGGGCGACCGACACAGATACGCAGTATTTT. Complete variable domain (other parts from reference TRBV14 and TRBJ2-3): EAGVTQFPSHSVIEKGQTVTLRCDPISGHDNLYWYRRVMGKEIKFLLHFVKESKQDESGMPNNRFLAERTGGTYSTLKVQPAELEDSGVYFCASSQRWATDTDTQYFGPGTRLTVL.